This is a list of T cell receptor beta chains from one sample in a study of blood T cell repertoires in COVID-19. Clones were read by immunoSEQ multiplex PCR, and TCRdb kept only the in-frame ones, dropping some. The data show 63,000 or so clones, approximately 86% seen once. The sequenced sample consisted of peripheral blood. Receptor source: an elderly man with active COVID-19. CDR3s include the opening cysteine and the closing phenylalanine or tryptophan. The D gene is left open where the match is weak. Some rows have no size entry. The others give once, few or many, or a class for an expanded clone.

size	D	V	J	CDR3	DNA
-	-	TRBV19	TRBJ2-7	CASSTGSDYEQYF	TGTGCCAGTAGTACCGGGTCTGACTACGAGCAGTACTTC
-	-	TRBV6-2/TRBV6-3	TRBJ2-2	CASSFVTGELFF	TGTGCCAGCAGTTTCGTTACCGGGGAGCTGTTTTTT
few	TRBD1	TRBV11-1	TRBJ2-1	CASSLAHRDRVNEQFF	TGTGCCAGCAGCTTAGCCCACCGGGACAGGGTAAATGAGCAGTTCTTC
-	TRBD1	TRBV6-5	TRBJ2-1	CASSYGQGRNNEQFF	TGTGCCAGCAGTTACGGACAGGGACGAAACAATGAGCAGTTCTTC
-	TRBD1	TRBV29-1	TRBJ2-3	CSVDGAGGGTDTQYF	TGCAGCGTTGACGGGGCAGGGGGCGGTACAGATACGCAGTATTTT
once	TRBD2	TRBV19	TRBJ2-4	CATTPGGGPGAKNIQYF	TGTGCCACCACACCCGGGGGGGGCCCAGGGGCCAAAAACATTCAGTACTTC
-	TRBD1	TRBV19	TRBJ2-1	CASHRPGTGNNEQFF	TGTGCCAGCCATCGTCCCGGGACAGGTAACAATGAGCAGTTCTTC
-	-	TRBV2	TRBJ2-5	CASILVRQETQYF	TGTGCCAGCATCTTAGTGAGACAAGAGACCCAGTACTTC
few	TRBD1	TRBV10-3	TRBJ1-5	CAISDRGRGSQPQHF	TGTGCCATCAGTGACAGGGGGCGCGGAAGTCAGCCCCAGCATTTT
once	TRBD2	TRBV7-8	TRBJ2-7	CASSPTSGSFYEQYF	TGTGCCAGCAGCCCAACTAGCGGGAGCTTCTACGAGCAGTACTTC
-	-	TRBV10-3	TRBJ2-5	CAISELAGTQETQYF	TGTGCCATCAGTGAGTTGGCGGGGACCCAAGAGACCCAGTACTTC
-	TRBD1	TRBV11-3	TRBJ2-1	CASRQGPHNEQFF	TGTGCCAGCCGACAGGGGCCCCACAATGAGCAGTTCTTC
-	TRBD1	TRBV10-3	TRBJ1-1	CAVRDRGNTEAFF	TGTGCCGTCCGGGACAGGGGGAACACTGAAGCTTTCTTT
-	TRBD2	TRBV9	TRBJ2-3	CASSVATRLAGGPAQYF	TGTGCCAGCAGCGTAGCCACCAGACTAGCGGGGGGGCCGGCGCAGTATTTT
-	TRBD1	TRBV11-3	TRBJ2-7	CASSSSPGQGFVQYF	TGTGCCAGCAGCTCTTCACCGGGACAGGGATTTGTGCAGTACTTC
-	TRBD1	TRBV7-2	TRBJ2-7	CASGQGNGYEQYF	TGTGCCAGCGGACAGGGGAATGGTTACGAGCAGTACTTC
-	TRBD1	TRBV5-1	TRBJ2-5	CASSSGTAIQETQYF	TGCGCCAGCAGTTCCGGGACAGCCATCCAAGAGACCCAGTACTTC
-	TRBD2	TRBV28	TRBJ2-7	CASSFSSGKYEQYF	TGTGCCAGCAGTTTCTCTAGCGGGAAATACGAGCAGTACTTC
-	TRBD1	TRBV28	TRBJ2-4	CASSPTGLAKNIQYF	TGTGCCAGCAGCCCGACAGGGCTAGCCAAAAACATTCAGTACTTC
-	-	TRBV7-2	TRBJ2-7	CASSLTGFLGEQYF	TGTGCCAGCAGCCTTACAGGGTTTCTAGGCGAGCAGTACTTC
-	TRBD1	TRBV18	TRBJ1-6	CASSPSSGTDYNSPLHF	TGTGCCAGCTCACCATCCTCCGGGACAGACTATAATTCACCCCTCCACTTT
-	-	TRBV19	TRBJ2-2	CASSSATGFSGELFF	TGTGCCAGTAGTAGCGCTACAGGGTTCTCCGGGGAGCTGTTTTTT
-	-	TRBV5-4	TRBJ2-3	CASSPGLSTDTQYF	TGTGCCAGCAGCCCGGGACTCAGCACAGATACGCAGTATTTT
-	TRBD2	TRBV6-2/TRBV6-3	TRBJ2-5	CASSLLAENQETQYF	TGTGCCAGCAGCTTACTAGCGGAAAACCAAGAGACCCAGTACTTC
-	TRBD1	TRBV15	TRBJ2-3	CATSRTRTGGTDTQYF	TGTGCCACCAGCAGAACGAGGACAGGAGGCACAGATACGCAGTATTTT
-	TRBD1	TRBV24-1	TRBJ2-1	CATSDTGTASVSEQFF	TGTGCCACCAGTGACACCGGGACAGCCTCCGTAAGTGAGCAGTTCTTC
once	-	TRBV7-2	TRBJ1-6	CASSHSGDYNSPLHF	TGTGCCAGCAGTCACTCGGGTGATTATAATTCACCCCTCCACTTT
-	-	TRBV27	TRBJ2-7	CASSPLGSGEQYF	TGTGCCAGCAGTCCCTTGGGGAGTGGAGAGCAGTACTTC
-	TRBD1	TRBV7-9	TRBJ2-7	CASSTDRGRGSAYEQYF	TGTGCCAGCAGTACGGACAGGGGGCGGGGGAGCGCCTACGAGCAGTACTTC
-	-	TRBV5-1	TRBJ2-3	CASSLVGRPSTDTQYF	TGCGCCAGCAGCTTGGTCGGCAGGCCTAGCACAGATACGCAGTATTTT
many	TRBD2	TRBV27	TRBJ2-7	CASSPSSGGSYEQYF	TGTGCCAGCAGTCCCTCTAGCGGGGGCTCCTACGAGCAGTACTTC
once	TRBD1	TRBV11-2	TRBJ2-7	CASSSPQGTGLYEQYF	TGTGCCAGCAGCTCCCCCCAGGGGACAGGGCTCTACGAGCAGTACTTC
-	TRBD1	TRBV2	TRBJ2-2	CASTQQGAGTGELFF	TGTGCCAGCACCCAACAGGGGGCAGGCACCGGGGAGCTGTTTTTT
-	TRBD2	TRBV7-3	TRBJ2-3	CASSSRLAGVEAQYF	TGTGCCAGCAGCTCCCGACTAGCGGGAGTCGAAGCGCAGTATTTT
-	TRBD2	TRBV5-4	TRBJ2-3	CASRPRDYFTDTQYF	TGTGCCAGCAGACCCCGGGACTATTTCACAGATACGCAGTATTTT
-	TRBD2	TRBV19	TRBJ2-3	CASSRQLAGGPTDTQYF	TGTGCCAGTAGTAGACAACTAGCGGGTGGACCCACAGATACGCAGTATTTT
-	-	TRBV7-8	TRBJ2-2	CASSSRGTGELFF	TGTGCCAGCAGTTCGAGGGGGACCGGGGAGCTGTTTTTT
-	-	TRBV6-2/TRBV6-3	TRBJ2-1	CASSFRGNEQFF	TGTGCCAGCAGTTTCAGGGGCAATGAGCAGTTCTTC
-	-	TRBV18	TRBJ2-7	CASSPFELNSYEQYF	TGTGCCAGCTCACCATTTGAGCTGAACTCCTACGAGCAGTACTTC
once	-	TRBV5-1	TRBJ2-4	CASSLAYGAKNIQYF	TGCGCCAGCAGCTTAGCCTATGGAGCCAAAAACATTCAGTACTTC
-	-	TRBV5-1	TRBJ2-3	CASSLGDNTDTQYF	TGCGCCAGCAGCTTGGGGGACAACACAGATACGCAGTATTTT
-	TRBD2	TRBV4-2	TRBJ2-3	CASSRTGRLAWKNTQYF	TGTGCCAGCAGCCGAACCGGGAGACTAGCGTGGAAAAATACGCAGTATTTT
once	TRBD1	TRBV18	TRBJ2-7	CASSPPGQALYEQYF	TGTGCCAGCTCACCACCGGGACAGGCACTTTACGAGCAGTACTTC
-	-	TRBV9	TRBJ1-3	CASSVVDGRLGNTIYF	TGTGCCAGCAGCGTAGTAGATGGGAGGCTGGGAAACACCATATATTTT
-	-	TRBV5-1	TRBJ1-4	CASRPVTAGIGEKLFF	TGCGCCAGCAGACCTGTTACAGCGGGAATAGGTGAAAAACTGTTTTTT
few	TRBD1	TRBV6-2/TRBV6-3	TRBJ2-7	CASSRNRGQFEQYF	TGTGCCAGCAGCCGCAACAGGGGGCAATTCGAGCAGTACTTC
-	-	TRBV28	TRBJ1-5	CASSYQGYSNQPQHF	TGTGCCAGCAGTTATCAGGGCTATAGCAATCAGCCCCAGCATTTT
-	-	TRBV11-2	TRBJ1-2	CASSFRVEGQVNYGYTF	TGTGCCAGCAGCTTCCGGGTGGAGGGTCAGGTGAACTATGGCTACACCTTC